The 13 T cell receptor beta chains in this list originate from one sample, sequenced in a study of blood T cell repertoires in COVID-19. Here immunoSEQ multiplex PCR was the method, and the copy in TCRdb shows in-frame clones only, minus some. Of about 130,000 clones in the sample, around 79% were seen once. Input material: peripheral blood. The receptors shown here come from a woman between 65 and 79 years old with COVID-19, enrolled during active disease.

The chain is built from TRBV7-2 and TRBJ2-7, with 10 bases aligning to TRBD2. Germline V CDR1 and CDR2: SGHTA, FQGNSA. Trimming took 3 bases from V and 2 from J; bases not matched to a gene: 4. This CDR3 comprises 15 residues. CDR3 in DNA: TGTGCCAGCAGCTTTACTAGCGGGGTTCCCTACGAGCAGTACTTC. It is translated as CASSFTSGVPYEQYF.

The CDR3, as DNA: TGTGCCAGCAGTTCAGGGGCCTATGGCTACACCTTC. Amino acids: CASSSGAYGYTF. The chain carries TRBV6-5 and TRBJ1-2; weak D call: TRBD1 (6 bases). V gave up 4 bases and J gave up 4 bases, with 7 bases separating them. Germline values: CDR1 MNHEY, CDR2 SVGAGI. This CDR3 contains 12 residues.

This clone was recorded only once. This rearrangement joins TRBV5-1 to TRBJ1-2, with 7 bases identical to TRBD1. This CDR3 contains 15 residues. CDR1 and CDR2 from the germline V gene are SGHRS and YFSETQ. V shed 4 bases and J 2 bases; nucleotides not matched to a gene: 8. The CDR3 is CASSADRADNYGYTF. CDR3 nucleotides: TGCGCCAGCAGCGCCGACAGGGCCGACAACTATGGCTACACCTTC.

The table lists this clone with a count of one. The gene calls are TRBV20-1 and TRBJ2-1; possibly TRBD2 for D (5 bases). CDR1 is DFQATT, CDR2 SNEGSKA, per germline (reference sequence). The CDR3 loop spans 14 amino acids. V lost 3 bases, J lost 4 bases, and 13 bases lay in between. In nucleotides, the CDR3 is TGCAGTGCTAGTTGGTCGGGGAAATACAATGAGCAGTTCTTC. Translated, it gives CSASWSGKYNEQFF.

This clone has a handful of counts. This chain joins TRBV18 and TRBJ2-2, with D maybe TRBD2 (6 bases). CDR1 is KGHSH and CDR2 is LQKENI in the germline V gene. The V and J ends lost 4 bases and 0 bases respectively, with 6 bases between them. The CDR3 covers 14 residues. As DNA, the CDR3 is TGTGCCAGCTCACGGGGGGCGAACACCGGGGAGCTGTTTTTT. As protein: CASSRGANTGELFF. The whole variable domain, remainder taken from reference TRBV18 and TRBJ2-2, is NAGVMQNPRHLVRRRGQEARLRCSPMKGHSHVYWYRQLPEEGLKFMVYLQKENIIDESGMPKERFSAEFPKEGPSILRIQQVVRGDSAAYFCASSRGANTGELFFGEGSRLTVL.

This chain uses TRBV15 with TRBJ1-5; no firm D call. The V and J ends lost 3 bases and 6 bases respectively, with 9 bases between them. The CDR3 sequence is 13 residues long. Germline V gene sequence: CDR1 LNHNV, CDR2 YYDKDF (reference sequence). The DNA of the CDR3 is TGTGCCACCAGCAGGCCGGGGATTCAGCCCCAGCATTTT. Translated: CATSRPGIQPQHF.

The chain links TRBV19 to TRBJ1-4; D not certain. Trimming removed 2 bases from V and 12 bases from J, with 13 bases in between. The CDR3 covers 13 residues. Per the germline V gene, CDR1 is LNHDA and CDR2 is SQIVND (reference sequence). CDR3 sequence reads: CASSIPLFAELFF. The DNA for the CDR3 is TGTGCCAGTAGTATACCCTTGTTTGCGGAACTGTTTTTT.

The CDR3 sequence is CASSRTWLSSYEQYF. The CDR3 coding sequence is TGCGCCAGCAGCCGAACCTGGCTCAGCTCCTACGAGCAGTACTTC. This chain connects TRBV4-3 to TRBJ2-7; no definite D call. CDR1 is LGHNA, CDR2 YSLEER, per germline. This CDR3 spans 15 amino acids. V gave up 4 bases and J gave up 0 bases, with 13 bases separating them.

There are a few counts of this clone. The chain has TRBV6-2 or TRBV6-3 and TRBJ1-1, with D uncertain. CDR3 length: 14 amino acids. The germline V gene encodes CDR1 MNHEY and CDR2 SVGEGT. V dropped 4 bases and J dropped 5 bases, with 14 bases sitting between them. As DNA, the CDR3 is TGTGCCAGCAGTTCATCCTCCGCGGGGACTGAAGCTTTCTTT. This encodes CASSSSSAGTEAFF.

V is TRBV6-5 and J is TRBJ1-6, with TRBD1 matching 7 bases. The germline gives CDR1 MNHEY, CDR2 SVGAGI. V lost 7 bases to trimming and J lost 7 bases; unmatched junction nucleotides: 7. This CDR3 has 14 amino acids. The CDR3, as DNA: TGTGCCAGCACCTACCGGGACAGAAATTCACCCCTCCACTTT. Amino acids: CASTYRDRNSPLHF.

The chain couples TRBV19 to TRBJ2-2, with D perhaps matching TRBD1 (5 bases). The germline CDR1 and CDR2 sequences are LNHDA and SQIVND (reference sequence). V was pared by 10 bases and J by 2 bases, with 14 bases between. CDR3 length equals 14 residues. CDR3 in DNA: TGTGCCACAGAGACAGAATCAAACACCGGGGAGCTGTTTTTT. Its translation is CATETESNTGELFF.

The chain joins TRBV4-2 to TRBJ1-2; 8 nucleotides line up with TRBD1. The CDR3 is 17 residues long. J gave up 2 bases and V 4 bases, and 12 bases lay outside the gene matches. The germline V gene has CDR1 LGHNA and CDR2 YNFKEQ. The DNA for the CDR3 is TGTGCCAGCAGCCGCCCTCGCATAGGACAGGGAAACTATGGCTACACCTTC. Its protein product is CASSRPRIGQGNYGYTF.

This clone showed up just once. The chain couples TRBV6-2 or TRBV6-3 to TRBJ1-1, with D uncertain. The CDR3 contains 18 residues. The germline V and J ends were trimmed by 4 bases and 1 base, with 22 bases remaining between them. Per germline, CDR1 MNHEY and CDR2 SVGEGT. CDR3 residues: CASSSGHLRAGRNTEAFF. The CDR3 bases are TGTGCCAGCAGTTCGGGCCACTTACGGGCTGGGAGGAACACTGAAGCTTTCTTT.